This T cell receptor (beta chain) was documented in a study of blood T cell repertoires in COVID-19. Generated by immunoSEQ multiplex PCR, the TCRdb table keeps only in-frame clones and is missing some. The sample has some 100,000 clones, 80% to 90% seen once. Per germline, CDR1 SGHTA and CDR2 FQGNSA. The length of the CDR3 is 15 residues. V lost 5 bases, J lost 4 bases, and 9 bases stayed unmatched. This TCR derives from a human donor in a cohort sampled during active COVID-19. The genes are TRBV7-2 and TRBJ1-2; 8 bases map to TRBD1. Sequenced: peripheral blood. The CDR3 DNA reads TGTGCCAGCAGCCCCCAGGGGGCATTGGGCTATGGCTACACCTTC. It encodes CASSPQGALGYGYTF.